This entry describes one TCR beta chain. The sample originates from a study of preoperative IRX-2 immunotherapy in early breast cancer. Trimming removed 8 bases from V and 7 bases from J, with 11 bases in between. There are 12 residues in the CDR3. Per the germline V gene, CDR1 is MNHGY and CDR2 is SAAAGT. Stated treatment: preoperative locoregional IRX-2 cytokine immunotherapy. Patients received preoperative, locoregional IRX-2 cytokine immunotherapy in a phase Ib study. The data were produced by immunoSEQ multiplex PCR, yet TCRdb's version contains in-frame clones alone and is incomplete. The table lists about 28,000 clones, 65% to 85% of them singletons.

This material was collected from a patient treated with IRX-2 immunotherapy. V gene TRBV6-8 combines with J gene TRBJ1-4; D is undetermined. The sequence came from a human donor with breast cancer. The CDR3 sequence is CASAARSEKLFF. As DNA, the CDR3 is TGTGCCAGCGCCGCCCGGAGTGAAAAACTGTTTTTT.